The sequence of this T cell receptor beta chain was determined in a study of cytomegalovirus exposure and HLA in healthy donors. Overall study results and limits: Rarity marked most TCR sequences, yet some public TCRs occurred in many donors.

The PCR used 60 Vbeta and 13 Jbeta primers. Sequencing used immunoSEQ multiplex PCR; TCRdb keeps in-frame clones, though not all of them. In the table there are around 130,000 clones, 80% of which are singletons. About this clone itself: Its antigen is unknown.

CDR1 is SGHRS, CDR2 YFSETQ, per germline. V was clipped by 6 bases and J by 4 bases, with 16 bases between them. The CDR3 is 14 amino acids. Material: PBMCs. The receptor's source is a woman aged 35 to 49 in good health and CMV-seronegative. The chain combines TRBV5-1 with TRBJ1-1; possible D gene TRBD1, 5 bases. The CDR3 here is CASNNGAASTEAFF. The CDR3 coding sequence is TGCGCCAGCAACAATGGGGCCGCAAGCACTGAAGCTTTCTTT.